These 24 T cell receptor beta chains share one sample of origin, sequenced in a study of siplizumab effects on memory and regulatory T cells. The assay was immunoSEQ multiplex PCR, and TCRdb's table has in-frame clones only and misses some. This table holds under 140,000 clones, roughly 92% found once. Sequencing input: CD4+ T cells sorted from blood. The receptors originated from a human donor in good health.

This sequence joins TRBV5-4 and TRBJ1-2; no reliable D call. The length of the CDR3 is 14 residues. The germline gives CDR1 SGHNT, CDR2 YYREEE (reference sequence). Trimming took off 0 bases at V and 5 bases at J, with 11 bases between the two ends. The CDR3 DNA reads as TGTGCCAGCAGCTTGGGGGGTAGTGGGTATGGCTACACCTTC. Encoded protein: CASSLGGSGYGYTF.

V gene TRBV6-1 combines with J gene TRBJ2-3; unclear D gene. Trimming cost V 0 bases and J 6 bases, with 4 bases left between them. Per germline, CDR1 MNHNS and CDR2 SASEGT. This CDR3 is built from 12 residues. The CDR3 here is CASSEARDTQYF. The CDR3 region has the DNA TGTGCCAGCAGTGAAGCAAGGGATACGCAGTATTTT.

The rearrangement joins TRBV19 to TRBJ1-5, with D possibly being TRBD1 (5 bases). CDR1 and CDR2 (germline): LNHDA, SQIVND (reference sequence). Trimming took 4 bases from V and 1 from J, leaving 17 bases between them. The CDR3 runs to 17 residues. CDR3: CASSTPQRGRSNQPQHF. CDR3 nucleotide sequence: TGTGCCAGTAGTACCCCACAAAGGGGTCGGAGCAATCAGCCCCAGCATTTT. Filled out from reference TRBV19 and TRBJ1-5, the complete variable domain reads DGGITQSPKYLFRKEGQNVTLSCEQNLNHDAMYWYRQDPGQGLRLIYYSQIVNDFQKGDIAEGYSVSREKKESFPLTVTSAQKNPTAFYLCASSTPQRGRSNQPQHFGDGTRLSIL.

The chain joins TRBV11-2 to TRBJ2-7; D assignment may be TRBD1 or TRBD2 (5 bases each). Germline loops: CDR1 SGHAT, CDR2 FQNNGV. Trimming removed 5 bases at V and 6 bases at J, with 20 bases between. The CDR3 has 15 residues. The CDR3 reads CASSVTGSGTGEQYF. The CDR3 coding sequence is TGTGCCAGCAGCGTTACAGGTTCGGGAACGGGCGAGCAGTACTTC.

A single count supports this clone. The chain uses TRBV19 and TRBJ2-4; 11 positions match TRBD1. Unmatched junction bases numbered 4, after V lost 7 bases and J lost 5 bases. The CDR3 covers 14 residues. CDR1 and CDR2 from the germline V gene are LNHDA and SQIVND (reference sequence). The CDR3 region is CASKDRGQENIQYF. For the CDR3, the DNA is TGTGCCAGTAAGGACAGGGGGCAAGAAAACATTCAGTACTTC.

This chain connects TRBV5-4 to TRBJ2-1; D is perhaps TRBD1 (6 bases). The V gene lost 1 base and the J gene lost 10 bases, with 15 bases spanning the gap. CDR1 and CDR2 (germline): SGHNT, YYREEE (reference sequence). The CDR3 is made up of 14 amino acids. The CDR3 DNA reads as TGTGCCAGCAGCTTGAGAGGGGGACCTGGCGAGCAGTTCTTC. It yields the protein CASSLRGGPGEQFF. Full variable domain (rest looked up from reference TRBV5-4 and TRBJ2-1): ETGVTQSPTHLIKTRGQQVTLRCSSQSGHNTVSWYQQALGQGPQFIFQYYREEENGRGNFPPRFSGLQFPNYSSELNVNALELDDSALYLCASSLRGGPGEQFFGPGTRLTVL.

The chain couples TRBV27 to TRBJ2-4; D not certain. This CDR3 has 15 amino acids. V gave up 3 bases and J gave up 0 bases, with 9 bases separating them. CDR1 and CDR2 (germline): MNHEY, SMNVEV (reference sequence). The CDR3 reads CASSFGAVAKNIQYF. As DNA, the CDR3 is TGTGCCAGCAGTTTTGGTGCAGTAGCCAAAAACATTCAGTACTTC.

The DNA for the CDR3 is TGTGCCGCTAGACTCTACGGGGAAGATACGCAGTATTTT. Protein product: CAARLYGEDTQYF. The chain is built from TRBV6-5 and TRBJ2-3; a possible D gene is TRBD2 (5 bases). Germline V lookup: CDR1 MNHEY, CDR2 SVGAGI. The CDR3 is 13 amino acids. V was trimmed by 11 bases and J by 5 bases, leaving 17 bases between them.

The chain carries TRBV5-1 and TRBJ1-6; 7 bases match TRBD1. The CDR3 length is 17 residues. Germline loops: CDR1 SGHRS, CDR2 YFSETQ. J gave up 6 bases and V 0 bases, and 9 bases lay outside the gene matches. CDR3 sequence: CASSLGDSMPRNSPLHF. The CDR3 DNA reads TGCGCCAGCAGCTTGGGGGACAGTATGCCTCGTAATTCACCCCTCCACTTT.

The CDR3 loop is CASSSLAGGTGELFF. CDR3 DNA sequence: TGTGCCAGCAGCTCCCTGGCAGGGGGCACCGGGGAGCTGTTTTTT. The V gene is TRBV5-4, the J gene TRBJ2-2; TRBD1 aligns across 7 bases. Germline loops: CDR1 SGHNT, CDR2 YYREEE (reference sequence). After removal of 3 bases from V and 4 bases from J, the junction contained 6 bases not matched to a gene. The CDR3 is 15 amino acids.

This sequence joins TRBV7-2 and TRBJ1-5, with TRBD1 matching over 8 bases. The CDR3 is 15 amino acids. Per germline, CDR1 SGHTA and CDR2 FQGNSA. Losses at the gene ends were 5 bases for V and 4 bases for J; bases not matched to a gene: 7. The CDR3 DNA is TGTGCCAGCAGCCCCCACCGGGACAGGAATCAGCCCCAGCATTTT. As protein: CASSPHRDRNQPQHF.

This chain uses TRBV4-1 with TRBJ2-1, with 14 nucleotides matching TRBD2. V lost 4 bases, J lost 9 bases, and 5 bases stayed unmatched. Per germline, CDR1 MGHRA and CDR2 YSYEKL. CDR3 size: 15 residues. The CDR3 here is CASSPTSGGVSEQFF. CDR3 DNA sequence: TGCGCCAGCAGCCCGACTAGCGGGGGGGTAAGTGAGCAGTTCTTC.

The V and J genes are TRBV6-5 and TRBJ1-1, with a tentative D call TRBD1 (5 bases). From germline, CDR1 is MNHEY and CDR2 SVGAGI. V shed 0 bases and J shed 3 bases, with 14 bases lying between them. The CDR3 sequence is 16 residues long. CDR3 sequence: CASSYSASGGDTEAFF. CDR3 DNA: TGTGCCAGCAGTTACTCGGCATCCGGAGGGGACACTGAAGCTTTCTTT.

V and J are TRBV7-9 and TRBJ1-3, with TRBD1 matching over 12 bases. The germline gives CDR1 SEHNR, CDR2 FQNEAQ (reference sequence). The trim removed 4 bases at V and 8 bases at J, leaving 3 bases unmatched. The CDR3 runs to 14 residues. The CDR3 DNA reads TGTGCCAGCAGCTCGGGACAGGGGGCGTACACCATATATTTT. It specifies CASSSGQGAYTIYF.

This rearrangement joins TRBV2 to TRBJ2-5, with 10 nucleotides matching TRBD1. Per the germline V gene, CDR1 is SNHLY and CDR2 is FYNNEI. CDR3 size: 15 residues. Germline trimming cut 6 bases from V and 0 bases from J; bases unmatched to any gene: 4. The CDR3 sequence: CASSRDRGDQETQYF. The DNA for the CDR3 is TGTGCCAGCAGCCGGGACAGGGGAGACCAAGAGACCCAGTACTTC.

Here the CDR3 reads CASSIAPGQLLAGQPQHF. The CDR3 region has the DNA TGTGCCAGTAGTATAGCCCCGGGACAGCTACTAGCAGGTCAGCCCCAGCATTTT. This chain connects TRBV19 to TRBJ1-5, with 7 bases aligning to TRBD1. V shed 1 base and J 6 bases; nucleotides not matched to a gene: 15. Germline lookup yields CDR1 LNHDA and CDR2 SQIVND (reference sequence). The CDR3 runs to 18 residues.

CDR3 nucleotides: TGTGCCAGCAGCGTAGTGGGTAGCTCGAACACCGGGGAGCTGTTTTTT. This sequence encodes CASSVVGSSNTGELFF. V and J are TRBV9 and TRBJ2-2; no definite D call. Germline assignment: CDR1 SGDLS and CDR2 YYNGEE. Trimming took 0 bases from V and 0 from J, leaving 9 bases between them. The CDR3 runs to 16 residues.

The chain joins TRBV9 to TRBJ1-2, with 9 bases lining up with TRBD1. This CDR3 has 17 residues. The germline V gene has CDR1 SGDLS and CDR2 YYNGEE. J gave up 1 base and V 6 bases, and 13 bases lay outside the gene matches. The CDR3 region has the DNA TGTGCCAGCAACCGGGAGGGGACAGGGCGCCTTAACTATGGCTACACCTTC. As protein: CASNREGTGRLNYGYTF.

The J gene is TRBJ2-3, the V gene TRBV5-1; 14 nucleotides agree with TRBD2. Germline V gene sequence: CDR1 SGHRS, CDR2 YFSETQ. This CDR3 has 16 amino acids. V lost 2 bases and J lost 5; bases outside the gene matches: 4. The CDR3 DNA is TGCGCCAGCAGCTTAGGGACTAGCGGGAGAATAGATACGCAGTATTTT. It is translated as CASSLGTSGRIDTQYF.

The chain joins TRBV10-3 to TRBJ1-2; D is unclear. The germline V gene encodes CDR1 ENHRY and CDR2 SYGVKD. CDR3 length: 13 amino acids. V lost 6 bases to trimming and J lost 3 bases, with 11 bases between them. The CDR3 nucleotides are TGTGCCATCAGACCGACTGAGGACTATGGCTACACCTTC. Amino acids: CAIRPTEDYGYTF.

The gene calls are TRBV10-1 and TRBJ2-5, with TRBD1 identical over 10 bases. With V trimmed by 3 bases and J by 5 bases, 9 bases remained unmatched. The CDR3 loop spans 16 amino acids. Per germline, CDR1 WNHNN and CDR2 SYGVQD (reference sequence). The CDR3 bases are TGCGCCAGCAGTGACGACAGGGGGCCTAAGAACGAGACCCAGTACTTC. Amino acids: CASSDDRGPKNETQYF.

This clone was counted a single time. The gene calls are TRBV5-1 and TRBJ2-1, with 9 bases fitting TRBD1. CDR1 SGHRS and CDR2 YFSETQ come from the germline V gene. Losses at the gene ends were 0 bases for V and 10 bases for J; bases not matched to a gene: 5. The CDR3 is made up of 14 amino acids. In DNA, the CDR3 is TGCGCCAGCAGCTTGGGGGACAGGGCGTTCGAGCAGTTCTTC. This codes for CASSLGDRAFEQFF. Full variable domain (remainder filled in from reference TRBV5-1 and TRBJ2-1): KAGVTQTPRYLIKTRGQQVTLSCSPISGHRSVSWYQQTPGQGLQFLFEYFSETQRNKGNFPGRFSGRQFSNSRSEMNVSTLELGDSALYLCASSLGDRAFEQFFGPGTRLTVL.

The genes are TRBV5-4 and TRBJ2-1; D uncertain. Germline V CDR1 and CDR2: SGHNT, YYREEE (reference sequence). The CDR3 has 17 residues. V was clipped by 2 bases and J by 0 bases, with 15 bases between them. CDR3 nucleotide sequence: TGTGCCAGCAGCTTTCTCACGGCGACAAGCTCCTACAATGAGCAGTTCTTC. Translated, it gives CASSFLTATSSYNEQFF. The full variable domain, rest sourced from reference TRBV5-4 and TRBJ2-1, is ETGVTQSPTHLIKTRGQQVTLRCSSQSGHNTVSWYQQALGQGPQFIFQYYREEENGRGNFPPRFSGLQFPNYSSELNVNALELDDSALYLCASSFLTATSSYNEQFFGPGTRLTVL.

J is TRBJ2-3 and V is TRBV7-9; possible D gene TRBD2, 5 bases. The CDR3 is made up of 12 amino acids. V was trimmed by 4 bases and J by 6 bases, leaving 8 bases between them. Germline V gives CDR1 SEHNR, CDR2 FQNEAQ (reference sequence). The CDR3 DNA is TGTGCCAGCAGCTGGACTCTGGATACGCAGTATTTT. It specifies CASSWTLDTQYF.